This entry lists 26 T cell receptor beta chains sequenced from one sample in a study of early T cells in non-severe SARS-CoV-2 infection. TCRdb reprocessed the 5' RACE reads with MiXCR, giving one entry per CDR3 protein. The profile covers approximately 65,000 distinct CDR3 sequences, with 11% appearing a single time and 2.9% taken by the ten largest. Sequencing used whole blood, obtained at baseline. The receptors were sampled from an adult who was a healthcare worker with PCR-confirmed SARS-CoV-2 infection or an uninfected control (not recorded which).

The chain combines TRBV3-1 with TRBJ2-5, with TRBD2 matching 10 bases. The CDR3 is made up of 15 amino acids. J was trimmed by 5 bases and V by 7 bases; bases with no gene match: 10. The germline CDR1 and CDR2 sequences are LGHDT and YNNKEL (reference sequence). CDR3 sequence reads: CASTSGLAVSETQYF. The DNA for the CDR3 is TGTGCCAGCACCTCCGGACTAGCGGTTTCTGAGACCCAGTACTTC.

The CDR3 sequence: CASSLVQGGYNEQFF. CDR3 bases: TGCGCCAGCAGCTTGGTGCAGGGAGGTTACAATGAGCAGTTCTTC. The chain recombines TRBV5-1 with TRBJ2-1, with D possibly being TRBD2 (6 bases). CDR1 and CDR2 (germline): SGHRS, YFSETQ. CDR3 length: 15 residues. Trimming removed 0 bases at V and 4 bases at J, with 11 bases between.

V is TRBV30 and J is TRBJ1-1, with TRBD1 as a possible D gene (6 bases). Per the germline V gene, CDR1 is GTSNPN and CDR2 is SVGIG (reference sequence). Deletions cut 0 bases from V and 1 base from J, with 6 bases between. The CDR3 extends over 13 amino acids. The CDR3 sequence is CAWSVQGNTEAFF. The CDR3 bases are TGTGCCTGGAGTGTACAGGGGAACACTGAAGCTTTCTTT.

The chain joins TRBV5-1 to TRBJ1-2, with 7 bases that match TRBD1. CDR1 and CDR2 (germline): SGHRS, YFSETQ. The ends lost 4 bases at V and 4 bases at J; junction bases unmatched: 7. There are 14 residues in the CDR3. The CDR3: CASSKQGLGYGYTF. DNA for the CDR3: TGCGCCAGCAGCAAACAGGGGCTTGGCTATGGCTACACCTTC.

This chain links TRBV11-3 with TRBJ2-1; D remains ambiguous. Looked up from germline, CDR1 is SGHNT and CDR2 is YENEEA. The length of the CDR3 is 13 residues. V lost 2 bases, J lost 7 bases, and 9 bases lay in between. The CDR3, as DNA: TGTGCCAGCAGCTTACTTGCGAGGAATGAGCAGTTCTTC. Protein: CASSLLARNEQFF.

Written as DNA, the CDR3 is TGTGCCAGCAGCTCAGGACAGGGGGCTTTAACCGGGGAGCTGTTTTTT. This encodes CASSSGQGALTGELFF. The chain recombines TRBV3-1 with TRBJ2-2; 11 nucleotides match TRBD1. This CDR3 has 16 residues. Germline CDR1 is LGHDT and CDR2 is YNNKEL (reference sequence). V was clipped by 5 bases and J by 5 bases; unmatched bases: 7.

The chain joins TRBV11-2 to TRBJ2-3, with 8 nucleotides matching TRBD2. Per germline, CDR1 SGHAT and CDR2 FQNNGV. The CDR3 has 14 amino acids. V dropped 5 bases and J dropped 6; count of bases not matched to a gene: 7. In DNA form, the CDR3 reads TGTGCCAGCAGCCGTCGGGGGGGGAAGGATACGCAGTATTTT. Its translation: CASSRRGGKDTQYF.

V usage is TRBV5-6 and J usage is TRBJ2-3; the D gene is possibly TRBD2 (6 bases). This CDR3 spans 18 amino acids. Germline V gives CDR1 SGHDT, CDR2 YYEEEE. Trimming stripped 4 bases from V and 0 bases from J, with 21 bases between. CDR3 protein: CASSPLGPSVFSTDTQYF. The CDR3 DNA reads as TGTGCCAGCAGCCCCCTCGGGCCTAGCGTTTTTAGCACAGATACGCAGTATTTT. The entire variable domain, with the rest obtained from reference TRBV5-6 and TRBJ2-3, is as follows: DAGVTQSPTHLIKTRGQQVTLRCSPKSGHDTVSWYQQALGQGPQFIFQYYEEEERQRGNFPDRFSGHQFPNYSSELNVNALLLGDSALYLCASSPLGPSVFSTDTQYFGPGTRLTVL.

V usage is TRBV11-2 and J usage is TRBJ2-1, with 14 bases identical to TRBD2. Germline loops: CDR1 SGHAT, CDR2 FQNNGV. V dropped 1 base and J dropped 8; count of bases not matched to a gene: 4. The CDR3 is made up of 16 amino acids. The CDR3 reads CASSLAAGLAGDEQFF. As DNA, the CDR3 is TGTGCCAGCAGCTTAGCCGCGGGACTAGCGGGGGATGAGCAGTTCTTC.

There are many counts of this clonotype. J is TRBJ2-1 and V is TRBV6-2 or TRBV6-3; D uncertain. Germline V gene lookup returns CDR1 MNHEY and CDR2 SVGEGT. The CDR3 extends over 14 amino acids. V was shortened by 3 bases and J by 6 bases, with 12 bases between the two germline ends. The CDR3 is CASSYVGFANEQFF. The CDR3 coding sequence is TGTGCCAGCAGTTATGTTGGGTTCGCCAATGAGCAGTTCTTC.

This clonotype was recorded a few times. The chain links TRBV5-1 to TRBJ1-2; 7 nucleotides line up with TRBD1. This CDR3 contains 13 residues. Trimming at V came to 4 bases and at J to 2 bases, leaving 2 bases not matched to a gene. Germline CDR1 is SGHRS and CDR2 is YFSETQ. Written as DNA, the CDR3 is TGCGCCAGCAGCCGGGGACAGAACTATGGCTACACCTTC. It is translated as CASSRGQNYGYTF.

The J gene is TRBJ2-7, the V gene TRBV11-2, with 9 bases aligning to TRBD1. V gave up 5 bases and J gave up 0 bases; unmatched junction bases: 5. Germline V gene data show CDR1 as SGHAT and CDR2 as FQNNGV. This CDR3 has 15 residues. CDR3 sequence reads: CASSAGDRDSYEQYF. The CDR3 bases are TGTGCCAGCAGCGCCGGGGACAGGGACTCCTACGAGCAGTACTTC. Looking up the rest from reference TRBV11-2 and TRBJ2-7 gives the full variable domain: EAGVAQSPRYKIIEKRQSVAFWCNPISGHATLYWYQQILGQGPKLLIQFQNNGVVDDSQLPKDRFSAERLKGVDSTLKIQPAKLEDSAVYLCASSAGDRDSYEQYFGPGTRLTVT.

In this sample, this clonotype turned up a few times. This rearrangement joins TRBV6-6 to TRBJ1-1, with 7 nucleotides matching TRBD1. From germline, CDR1 is MNHNY and CDR2 SVGAGI (reference sequence). The V segment lost 2 bases and the J segment 4 bases; nucleotides outside the gene matches: 7. This CDR3 comprises 15 residues. CDR3: CASSYGRQGRTEAFF. CDR3 DNA sequence: TGTGCCAGCAGTTACGGCCGACAGGGTCGCACTGAAGCTTTCTTT.

This clonotype was detected ten times or more. The rearrangement uses TRBV7-8 and TRBJ2-7; D unresolved. This CDR3 comprises 12 residues. Trimming took 5 bases from V and 4 from J, leaving 9 bases between them. The V gene's germline CDR1 is SGHVS and CDR2 FQNEAQ. CDR3 DNA: TGTGCCAGCAGCCGATATTCTTACGAGCAGTACTTC. It is translated as CASSRYSYEQYF.

The sample holds many counts of this clonotype. CDR3 region: CASSRGMDRASDTQYF. The CDR3 region has the DNA TGCGCCAGCAGCCGAGGTATGGACAGGGCGTCAGATACGCAGTATTTT. The chain recombines TRBV5-1 with TRBJ2-3; TRBD1 matches 8 bases. This CDR3 contains 16 residues. V was clipped by 4 bases and J by 4 bases; unmatched bases: 11. Germline V gene sequence: CDR1 SGHRS, CDR2 YFSETQ.

V gene TRBV3-1 combines with J gene TRBJ2-7, with D maybe TRBD1 (5 bases). V lost 4 bases, J lost 6 bases, and 10 bases lay in between. Germline V CDR1 and CDR2: LGHDT, YNNKEL (reference sequence). CDR3 size: 12 residues. CDR3 region: CASSPREREQYF. The CDR3 bases are TGTGCCAGCAGCCCCAGGGAACGCGAGCAGTACTTC.

This clonotype was picked up a small number of times. CDR3 coding DNA: TGTGCCAGCAGCTTAGGGCGAGGTCTATCAAGCTCCTACGAGCAGTACTTC. It is translated as CASSLGRGLSSSYEQYF. This sequence joins TRBV11-2 and TRBJ2-7; D is unclear. Trimming took off 1 base at V and 0 bases at J, with 16 bases between the two ends. The CDR3 has 17 amino acids. Germline V gene lookup returns CDR1 SGHAT and CDR2 FQNNGV.

The V gene is TRBV7-9, the J gene TRBJ2-7; tentative D call: TRBD1 (5 bases). Germline V gives CDR1 SEHNR, CDR2 FQNEAQ (reference sequence). V was trimmed by 2 bases and J by 0 bases, leaving 20 bases between them. CDR3 length: 18 residues. The CDR3 nucleotides are TGTGCCAGCAGCTTAATCGGAATGGGGCAGTTAAGCTCCTACGAGCAGTACTTC. As protein: CASSLIGMGQLSSYEQYF.

This chain joins TRBV11-2 and TRBJ2-7; 11 bases are a match to TRBD2. The V segment lost 8 bases and the J segment 5 bases; nucleotides outside the gene matches: 14. This CDR3 has 16 amino acids. The germline V gene has CDR1 SGHAT and CDR2 FQNNGV. The CDR3 region is CASASLAGGPPNEQYF. CDR3 bases: TGTGCCAGCGCCTCCCTAGCGGGGGGTCCGCCCAACGAGCAGTACTTC.

The J gene is TRBJ2-7, the V gene TRBV10-3; 8 positions match TRBD1. This CDR3 has 13 amino acids. The germline CDR1 and CDR2 sequences are ENHRY and SYGVKD. V shed 8 bases, J shed 6 bases, and the junction held 9 bases outside the gene matches. The CDR3 sequence: CAIWTGNYLEQYF. The CDR3 nucleotides are TGTGCCATCTGGACAGGGAACTACCTCGAGCAGTACTTC.

This clonotype was counted many times. The rearrangement uses TRBV6-6 and TRBJ2-3; maybe TRBD1 (5 bases). V lost 2 bases and J lost 0, with 12 bases in between. The CDR3 is 16 residues long. Looked up from germline, CDR1 is MNHNY and CDR2 is SVGAGI (reference sequence). The CDR3 spells CASSYPDTPSTDTQYF. The CDR3 nucleotides are TGTGCCAGCAGTTACCCGGACACCCCTAGCACAGATACGCAGTATTTT.

The chain has TRBV6-6 and TRBJ1-1, with D uncertain. V lost 5 bases and J 7 bases, leaving 8 bases between the germline ends. This CDR3 comprises 11 residues. Germline CDR1 reads MNHNY; CDR2 reads SVGAGI (reference sequence). The CDR3 nucleotides read TGTGCCAGCAGTCATATTAATGAAGCTTTCTTT. It specifies CASSHINEAFF.

This clonotype has a handful of counts. This chain uses TRBV5-1 with TRBJ2-7; TRBD2 might be the D (5 bases). Germline V gene sequence: CDR1 SGHRS, CDR2 YFSETQ. V was shortened by 0 bases and J by 7 bases, with 14 bases between the two germline ends. The CDR3 extends over 14 amino acids. CDR3 DNA sequence: TGCGCCAGCAGCTTGGGACAAATTACGGGGGAGCAGTACTTC. Encoded protein: CASSLGQITGEQYF.

This clonotype was counted only a few times. The gene calls are TRBV11-2 and TRBJ2-5, with D tentatively TRBD1 or TRBD2 (5 bases each). The V gene's germline CDR1 is SGHAT and CDR2 FQNNGV. This CDR3 spans 14 amino acids. V was pared by 3 bases and J by 2 bases, with 10 bases between. DNA for the CDR3: TGTGCCAGCAGCTTGGGGGTCAGTCAAGAGACCCAGTACTTC. Encoded protein: CASSLGVSQETQYF.

This clonotype was detected many times. The genes are TRBV12-3 or TRBV12-4 and TRBJ1-2; tentatively, D is TRBD1 (5 bases). Trimming left V 6 bases short and J 2 bases short, with 31 bases between. The CDR3 covers 20 residues. The CDR3: CASSPYLGGDLGTTNYGYTF. In DNA form, the CDR3 reads TGTGCCAGCAGCCCTTACCTCGGTGGGGATCTTGGGACTACCAACTATGGCTACACCTTC.

J is TRBJ2-7 and V is TRBV11-2; the D gene is possibly TRBD2 (6 bases). The CDR3 has 14 residues. Germline V gene sequence: CDR1 SGHAT, CDR2 FQNNGV. Trimming removed 2 bases at V and 2 bases at J, with 10 bases between. CDR3 region: CASSLMGLAYEQYF. DNA for the CDR3: TGTGCCAGCAGCTTAATGGGACTTGCCTACGAGCAGTACTTC.